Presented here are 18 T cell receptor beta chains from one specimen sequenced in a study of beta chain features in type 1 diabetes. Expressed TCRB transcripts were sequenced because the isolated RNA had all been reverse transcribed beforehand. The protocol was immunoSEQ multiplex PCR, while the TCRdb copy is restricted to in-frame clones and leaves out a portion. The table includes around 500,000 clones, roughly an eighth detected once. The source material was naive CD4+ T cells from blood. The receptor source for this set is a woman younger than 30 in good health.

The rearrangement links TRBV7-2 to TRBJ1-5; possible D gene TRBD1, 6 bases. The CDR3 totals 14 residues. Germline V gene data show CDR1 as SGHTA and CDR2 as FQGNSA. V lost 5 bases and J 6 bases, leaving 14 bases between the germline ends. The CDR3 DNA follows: TGTGCCAGCAGCCCGCACAGGGTAGGTCAGCCCCAGCATTTT. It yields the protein CASSPHRVGQPQHF.

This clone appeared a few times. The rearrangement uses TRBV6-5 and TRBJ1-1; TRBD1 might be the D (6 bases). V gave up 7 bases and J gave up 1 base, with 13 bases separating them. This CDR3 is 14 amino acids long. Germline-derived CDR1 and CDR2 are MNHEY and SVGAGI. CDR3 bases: TGTGCCAGCACCACGGGGGGCAGGAACACTGAAGCTTTCTTT. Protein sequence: CASTTGGRNTEAFF.

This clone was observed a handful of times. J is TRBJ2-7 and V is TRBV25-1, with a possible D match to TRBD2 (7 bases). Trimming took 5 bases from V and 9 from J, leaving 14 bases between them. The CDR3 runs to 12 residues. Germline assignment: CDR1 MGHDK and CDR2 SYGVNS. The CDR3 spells CASSNIRGAQYF. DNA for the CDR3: TGTGCCAGCAGTAATATACGGGGGGCGCAGTACTTC.

In nucleotides, the CDR3 is TGTGCCAGCAACTCGAGGCGGGGCACAGATACGCAGTATTTT. Translating gives CASNSRRGTDTQYF. The chain employs TRBV5-4 and TRBJ2-3, with D possibly TRBD2 on 5 matching bases. Trimming removed 6 bases from V and 1 base from J, with 12 bases in between. Germline V gene sequence: CDR1 SGHNT, CDR2 YYREEE (reference sequence). This CDR3 is built from 14 residues.

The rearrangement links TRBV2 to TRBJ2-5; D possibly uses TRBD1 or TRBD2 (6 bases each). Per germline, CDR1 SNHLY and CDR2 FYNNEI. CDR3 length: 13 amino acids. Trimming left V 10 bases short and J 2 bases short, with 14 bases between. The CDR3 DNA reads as TGTGCCACCAACAGGGAGGTACAAGAGACCCAGTACTTC. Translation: CATNREVQETQYF. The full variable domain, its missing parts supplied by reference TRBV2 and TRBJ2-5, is EPEVTQTPSHQVTQMGQEVILRCVPISNHLYFYWYRQILGQKVEFLVSFYNNEISEKSEIFDDQFSVERPDGSNFTLKIRSTKLEDSAMYFCATNREVQETQYFGPGTRLLVL.

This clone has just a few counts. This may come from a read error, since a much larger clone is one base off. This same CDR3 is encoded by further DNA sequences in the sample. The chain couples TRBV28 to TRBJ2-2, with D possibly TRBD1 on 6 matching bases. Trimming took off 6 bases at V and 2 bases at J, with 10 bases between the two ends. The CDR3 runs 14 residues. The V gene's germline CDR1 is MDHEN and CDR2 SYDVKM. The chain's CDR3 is CASSSDRNTGELFF. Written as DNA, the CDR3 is TGTGCCAGCAGCTCGGACAGAAACACCGGGGAGCTGTTTTTT.

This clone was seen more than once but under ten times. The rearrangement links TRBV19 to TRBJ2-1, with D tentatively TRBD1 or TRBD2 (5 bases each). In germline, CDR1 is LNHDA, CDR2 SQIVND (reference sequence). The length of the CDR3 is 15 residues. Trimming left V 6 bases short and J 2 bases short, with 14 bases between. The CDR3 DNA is TGTGCCAGTAGAGTCTCCAGGGACCCCTACAATGAGCAGTTCTTC. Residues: CASRVSRDPYNEQFF. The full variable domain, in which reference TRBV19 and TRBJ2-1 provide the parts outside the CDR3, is DGGITQSPKYLFRKEGQNVTLSCEQNLNHDAMYWYRQDPGQGLRLIYYSQIVNDFQKGDIAEGYSVSREKKESFPLTVTSAQKNPTAFYLCASRVSRDPYNEQFFGPGTRLTVL.

The CDR3 reads CASRLGSNTGELFF. Here the CDR3 DNA reads TGCGCCAGCAGGCTCGGGTCGAACACCGGGGAGCTGTTTTTT. This rearrangement joins TRBV5-1 to TRBJ2-2; D remains unclear. Trimming shortened V by 5 bases and J by 0 bases, and 8 bases separated the two germline ends. Per the germline V gene, CDR1 is SGHRS and CDR2 is YFSETQ. The CDR3 covers 14 residues.

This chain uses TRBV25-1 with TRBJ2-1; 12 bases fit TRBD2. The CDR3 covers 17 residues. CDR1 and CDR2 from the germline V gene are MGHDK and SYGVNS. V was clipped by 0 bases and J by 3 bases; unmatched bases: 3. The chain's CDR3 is CASSEYRTSGNYNEQFF. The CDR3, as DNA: TGTGCCAGCAGTGAATACCGGACTAGCGGGAACTACAATGAGCAGTTCTTC.

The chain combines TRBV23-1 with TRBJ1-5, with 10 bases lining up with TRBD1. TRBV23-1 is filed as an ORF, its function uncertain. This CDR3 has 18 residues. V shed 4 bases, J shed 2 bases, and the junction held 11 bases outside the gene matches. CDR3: CASSPTGGEIEGNQPQHF. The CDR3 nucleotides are TGCGCCAGCAGTCCGACAGGGGGCGAAATAGAGGGCAATCAGCCCCAGCATTTT.

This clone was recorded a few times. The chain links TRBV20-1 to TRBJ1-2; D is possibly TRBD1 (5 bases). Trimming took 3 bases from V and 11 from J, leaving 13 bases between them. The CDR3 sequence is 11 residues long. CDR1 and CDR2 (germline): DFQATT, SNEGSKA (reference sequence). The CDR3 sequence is CSASRQRRYTF. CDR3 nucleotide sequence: TGCAGTGCTAGTAGACAGCGGAGGTACACCTTC.

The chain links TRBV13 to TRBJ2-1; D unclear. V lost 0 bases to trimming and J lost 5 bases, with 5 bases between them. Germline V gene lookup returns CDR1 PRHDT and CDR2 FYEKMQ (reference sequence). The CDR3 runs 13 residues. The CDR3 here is CASSLGRDNEQFF. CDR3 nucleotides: TGTGCCAGCAGCTTAGGTCGGGACAATGAGCAGTTCTTC.

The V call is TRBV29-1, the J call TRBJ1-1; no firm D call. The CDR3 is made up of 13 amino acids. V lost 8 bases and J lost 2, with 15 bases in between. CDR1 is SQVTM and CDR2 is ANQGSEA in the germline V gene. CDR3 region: CSIEGLPNTEAFF. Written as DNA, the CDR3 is TGCAGCATCGAGGGTCTCCCCAACACTGAAGCTTTCTTT.

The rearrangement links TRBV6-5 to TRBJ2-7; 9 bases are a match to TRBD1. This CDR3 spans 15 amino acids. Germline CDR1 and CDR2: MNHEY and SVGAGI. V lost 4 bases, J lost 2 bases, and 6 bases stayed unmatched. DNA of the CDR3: TGTGCCAGCAGTTCTACAGGGGGCGAACCCTACGAGCAGTACTTC. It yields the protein CASSSTGGEPYEQYF.

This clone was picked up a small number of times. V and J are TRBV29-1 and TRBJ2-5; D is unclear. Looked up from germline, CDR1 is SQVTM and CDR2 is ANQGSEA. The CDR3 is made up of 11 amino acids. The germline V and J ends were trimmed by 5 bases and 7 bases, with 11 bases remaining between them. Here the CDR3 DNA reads TGCAGCGTTATCCTCCTCGGGACCCAGTACTTC. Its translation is CSVILLGTQYF.

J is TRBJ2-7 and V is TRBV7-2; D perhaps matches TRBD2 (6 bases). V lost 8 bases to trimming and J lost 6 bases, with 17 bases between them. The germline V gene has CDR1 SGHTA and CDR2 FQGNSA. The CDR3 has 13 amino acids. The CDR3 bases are TGTGCCAGCCGCGGGGTAGGTCGGGTCGAGCAGTACTTC. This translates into CASRGVGRVEQYF.

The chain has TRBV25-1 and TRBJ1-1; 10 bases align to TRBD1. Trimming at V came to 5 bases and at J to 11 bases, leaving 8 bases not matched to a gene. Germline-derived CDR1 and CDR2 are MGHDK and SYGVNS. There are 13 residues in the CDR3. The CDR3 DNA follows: TGTGCCAGCAGTCCCTGGAGGGGACAGGGGGCTTTCTTT. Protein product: CASSPWRGQGAFF.

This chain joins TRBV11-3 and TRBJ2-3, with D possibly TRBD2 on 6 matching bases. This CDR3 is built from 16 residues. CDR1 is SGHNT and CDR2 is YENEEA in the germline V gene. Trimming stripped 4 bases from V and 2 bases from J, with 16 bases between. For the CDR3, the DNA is TGTGCCAGCAGCTCAGGGAGGTCCTCTCACACAGATACGCAGTATTTT. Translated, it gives CASSSGRSSHTDTQYF.